This passage covers 8 T cell receptor beta chains from one sample sequenced in a study of T cell responses to AZD1222 COVID-19 vaccine. Assay: immunoSEQ multiplex PCR; the TCRdb copy retains only in-frame clones and omits some. Of 180,000 or so clones in the sample, more than 70% were seen once. The input for sequencing was peripheral blood, taken 28 days after the second AZD1222 dose. Source of these receptors: an adult who received the AZD1222 COVID-19 vaccine.

V is TRBV24-1 and J is TRBJ2-2; 10 bases map to TRBD1. Germline V gives CDR1 KGHDR, CDR2 SFDVKD. Trimming removed 2 bases from V and 5 bases from J; junction bases left unmatched: 10. The CDR3 sequence is 18 residues long. CDR3 protein: CATSDYWDRGERTGELFF. The CDR3 DNA follows: TGTGCCACCAGTGATTATTGGGACAGGGGCGAACGGACCGGGGAGCTGTTTTTT.

CDR3 nucleotide sequence: TGTGCCAGCAGCTTAGAGACCCCCCCCTACGAGCAGTACTTC. Its translation: CASSLETPPYEQYF. The rearrangement joins TRBV7-9 to TRBJ2-7; D is undetermined. The CDR3 contains 14 residues. From germline, CDR1 is SEHNR and CDR2 FQNEAQ (reference sequence). Deletions cut 1 base from V and 2 bases from J, with 9 bases between.

J is TRBJ1-5 and V is TRBV28, with D possibly being TRBD1 (6 bases). V was pared by 1 base and J by 2 bases, with 18 bases between. Germline V gives CDR1 MDHEN, CDR2 SYDVKM. CDR3 size: 18 residues. The CDR3 region has the DNA TGTGCCAGCAGTTTATTAGGTATAGGCAGGGGTGGCAATCAGCCCCAGCATTTT. Residues: CASSLLGIGRGGNQPQHF.

The chain links TRBV15 to TRBJ2-3; TRBD1 matches at 9 bases. Germline V gene data show CDR1 as LNHNV and CDR2 as YYDKDF (reference sequence). The V segment lost 2 bases and the J segment 5 bases; nucleotides outside the gene matches: 5. The CDR3 extends over 15 amino acids. The CDR3 protein is CATSRSRDREDTQYF. CDR3 sequence (DNA): TGTGCCACCAGCAGATCTAGGGACAGGGAAGATACGCAGTATTTT. Full variable domain (missing parts from reference TRBV15 and TRBJ2-3): DAMVIQNPRYQVTQFGKPVTLSCSQTLNHNVMYWYQQKSSQAPKLLFHYYDKDFNNEADTPDNFQSRRPNTSFCFLDIRSPGLGDTAMYLCATSRSRDREDTQYFGPGTRLTVL.

The CDR3 coding sequence is TGTGCCAGCAGCTCGGGACAGTCCGGGGAGCTGTTTTTT. Its protein product is CASSSGQSGELFF. This rearrangement joins TRBV5-4 to TRBJ2-2; 7 positions agree with TRBD1. The CDR3 extends over 13 amino acids. J gave up 6 bases and V 3 bases, and 2 bases lay outside the gene matches. CDR1 and CDR2 from the germline V gene are SGHNT and YYREEE (reference sequence).

In nucleotides, the CDR3 is TGTGCCAGCAGCTTAACTGGGACTAGCGGGAGACAAACAGATACGCAGTATTTT. Protein product: CASSLTGTSGRQTDTQYF. The chain joins TRBV7-3 to TRBJ2-3; the match to TRBD2 covers 14 bases. The CDR3 consists of 18 residues. Germline CDR1 and CDR2: SGHTA and FQGTGA. Losses at the gene ends were 0 bases for V and 3 bases for J; bases not matched to a gene: 5.

The rearrangement links TRBV28 to TRBJ1-2; no definite D call. Germline V gives CDR1 MDHEN, CDR2 SYDVKM. The length of the CDR3 is 14 residues. V lost 2 bases and J 1 base, leaving 8 bases between the germline ends. The CDR3 is CASSLARINYGYTF. The CDR3 DNA sequence: TGTGCCAGCAGTTTAGCCAGGATTAACTATGGCTACACCTTC.

This chain connects TRBV6-2 or TRBV6-3 to TRBJ2-7; D may be TRBD2 (5 bases). Germline V gene lookup returns CDR1 MNHEY and CDR2 SVGEGT. V was pared by 2 bases and J by 4 bases, with 9 bases between. The CDR3 loop spans 13 amino acids. The DNA of the CDR3 is TGTGCCAGCAGTTACGGTCCGGGGTACGAGCAGTACTTC. Translation: CASSYGPGYEQYF.